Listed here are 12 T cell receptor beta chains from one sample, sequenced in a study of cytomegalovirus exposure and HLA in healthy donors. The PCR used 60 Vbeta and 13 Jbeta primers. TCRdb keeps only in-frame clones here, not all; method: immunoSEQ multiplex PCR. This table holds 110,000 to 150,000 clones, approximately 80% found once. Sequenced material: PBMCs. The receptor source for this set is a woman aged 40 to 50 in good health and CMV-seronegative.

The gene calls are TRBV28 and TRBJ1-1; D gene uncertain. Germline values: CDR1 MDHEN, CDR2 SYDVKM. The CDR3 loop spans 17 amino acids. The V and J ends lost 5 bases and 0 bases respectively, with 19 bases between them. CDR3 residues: CASSPQTPSTMNTEAFF. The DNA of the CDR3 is TGTGCCAGCAGTCCTCAGACTCCATCGACTATGAACACTGAAGCTTTCTTT.

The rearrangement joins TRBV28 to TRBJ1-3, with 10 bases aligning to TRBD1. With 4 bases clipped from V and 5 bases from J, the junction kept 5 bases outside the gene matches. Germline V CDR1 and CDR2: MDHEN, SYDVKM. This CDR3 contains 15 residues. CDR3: CASSSTGGLRNTIYF. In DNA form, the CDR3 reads TGTGCCAGCAGTTCGACAGGGGGCTTAAGAAACACCATATATTTT.

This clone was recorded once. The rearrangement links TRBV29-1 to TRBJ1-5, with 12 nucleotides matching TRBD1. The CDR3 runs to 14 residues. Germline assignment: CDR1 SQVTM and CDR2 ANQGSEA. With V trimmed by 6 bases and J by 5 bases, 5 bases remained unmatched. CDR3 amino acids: CSVGGTGGDQPQHF. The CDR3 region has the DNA TGCAGCGTGGGGGGGACAGGGGGCGATCAGCCCCAGCATTTT. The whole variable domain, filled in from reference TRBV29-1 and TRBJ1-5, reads SAVISQKPSRDICQRGTSLTIQCQVDSQVTMMFWYRQQPGQSLTLIATANQGSEATYESGFVIDKFPISRPNLTFSTLTVSNMSPEDSSIYLCSVGGTGGDQPQHFGDGTRLSIL.

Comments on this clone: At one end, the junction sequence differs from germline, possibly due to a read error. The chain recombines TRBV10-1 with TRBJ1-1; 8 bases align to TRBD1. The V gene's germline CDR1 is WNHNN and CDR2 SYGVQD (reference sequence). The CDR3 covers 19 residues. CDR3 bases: TGCGCCAGCAGTGGCCGTACCGGGACAGGTCTTCTATTGAACACTGAAGCTTCCTTT. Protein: CASSGRTGTGLLLNTEASF.

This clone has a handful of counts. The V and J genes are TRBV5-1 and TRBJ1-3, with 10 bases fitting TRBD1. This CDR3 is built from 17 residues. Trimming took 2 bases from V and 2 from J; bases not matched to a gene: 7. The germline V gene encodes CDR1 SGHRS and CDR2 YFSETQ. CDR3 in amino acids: CASSFGGGTGAGNTIYF. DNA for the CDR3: TGCGCCAGCAGCTTCGGCGGCGGGACAGGGGCTGGAAACACCATATATTTT. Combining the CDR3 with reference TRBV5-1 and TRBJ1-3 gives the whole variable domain KAGVTQTPRYLIKTRGQQVTLSCSPISGHRSVSWYQQTPGQGLQFLFEYFSETQRNKGNFPGRFSGRQFSNSRSEMNVSTLELGDSALYLCASSFGGGTGAGNTIYFGEGSWLTVV.

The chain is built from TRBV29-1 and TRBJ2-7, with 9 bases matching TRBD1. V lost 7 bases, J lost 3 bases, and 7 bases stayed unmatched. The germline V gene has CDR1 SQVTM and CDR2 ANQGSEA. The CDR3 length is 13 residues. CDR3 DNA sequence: TGCAGCGCCATGAGGGGACAGGGCTACGAGCAGTACTTC. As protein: CSAMRGQGYEQYF.

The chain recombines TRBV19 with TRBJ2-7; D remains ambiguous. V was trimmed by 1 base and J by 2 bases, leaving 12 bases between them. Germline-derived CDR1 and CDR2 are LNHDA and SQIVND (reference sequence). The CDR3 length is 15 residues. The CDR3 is CASSIGPDNPYEQYF. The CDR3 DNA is TGTGCCAGTAGTATAGGTCCAGACAATCCCTACGAGCAGTACTTC. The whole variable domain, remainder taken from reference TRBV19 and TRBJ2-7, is DGGITQSPKYLFRKEGQNVTLSCEQNLNHDAMYWYRQDPGQGLRLIYYSQIVNDFQKGDIAEGYSVSREKKESFPLTVTSAQKNPTAFYLCASSIGPDNPYEQYFGPGTRLTVT.

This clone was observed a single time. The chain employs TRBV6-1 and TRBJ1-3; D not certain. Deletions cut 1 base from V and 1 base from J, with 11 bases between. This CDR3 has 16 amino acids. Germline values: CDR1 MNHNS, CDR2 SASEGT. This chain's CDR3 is CASSEGQGTSGNTIYF. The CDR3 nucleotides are TGTGCCAGCAGTGAAGGACAAGGCACTTCTGGAAACACCATATATTTT.

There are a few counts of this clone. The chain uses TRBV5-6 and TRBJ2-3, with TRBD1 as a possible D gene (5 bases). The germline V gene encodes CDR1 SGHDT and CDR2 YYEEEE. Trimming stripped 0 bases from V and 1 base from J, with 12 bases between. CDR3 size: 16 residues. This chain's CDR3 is CASSLVTGSGTDTQYF. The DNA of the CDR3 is TGTGCCAGCAGCTTGGTTACAGGCTCTGGCACAGATACGCAGTATTTT.

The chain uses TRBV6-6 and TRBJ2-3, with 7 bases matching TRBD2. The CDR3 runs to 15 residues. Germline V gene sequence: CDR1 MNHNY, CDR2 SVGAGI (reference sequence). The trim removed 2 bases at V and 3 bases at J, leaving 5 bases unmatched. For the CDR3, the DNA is TGTGCCAGCAGTTACATGGCTAGCGGAACAGATACGCAGTATTTT. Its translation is CASSYMASGTDTQYF.

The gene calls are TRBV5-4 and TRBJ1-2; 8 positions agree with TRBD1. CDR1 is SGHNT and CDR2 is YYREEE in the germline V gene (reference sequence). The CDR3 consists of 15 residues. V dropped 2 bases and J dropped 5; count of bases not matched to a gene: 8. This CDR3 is CASSFRTGKEYGYTF. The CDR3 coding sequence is TGTGCCAGCAGCTTTAGGACAGGGAAAGAGTATGGCTACACCTTC.

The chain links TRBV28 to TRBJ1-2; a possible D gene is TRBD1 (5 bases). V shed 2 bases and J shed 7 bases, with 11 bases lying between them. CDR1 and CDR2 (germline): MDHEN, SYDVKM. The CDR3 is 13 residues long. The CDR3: CASSLRIRGGYTF. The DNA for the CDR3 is TGTGCCAGCAGTTTAAGGATTAGGGGTGGCTACACCTTC.